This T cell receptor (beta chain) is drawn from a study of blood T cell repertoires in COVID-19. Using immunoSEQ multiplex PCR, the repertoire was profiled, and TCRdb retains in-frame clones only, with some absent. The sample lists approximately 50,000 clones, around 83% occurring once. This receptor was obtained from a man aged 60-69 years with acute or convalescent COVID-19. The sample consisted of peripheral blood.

The CDR3, as DNA: TGTGCCAGCTCACCCACCCCCAGTGCCTATAATTCACCCCTCCACTTT. As protein: CASSPTPSAYNSPLHF. The chain has TRBV18 and TRBJ1-6; D not resolved. The germline V gene has CDR1 KGHSH and CDR2 LQKENI. The V end lost 3 bases, the J end lost 2 bases, and 11 bases lay between the germline ends. The CDR3 is made up of 16 amino acids.